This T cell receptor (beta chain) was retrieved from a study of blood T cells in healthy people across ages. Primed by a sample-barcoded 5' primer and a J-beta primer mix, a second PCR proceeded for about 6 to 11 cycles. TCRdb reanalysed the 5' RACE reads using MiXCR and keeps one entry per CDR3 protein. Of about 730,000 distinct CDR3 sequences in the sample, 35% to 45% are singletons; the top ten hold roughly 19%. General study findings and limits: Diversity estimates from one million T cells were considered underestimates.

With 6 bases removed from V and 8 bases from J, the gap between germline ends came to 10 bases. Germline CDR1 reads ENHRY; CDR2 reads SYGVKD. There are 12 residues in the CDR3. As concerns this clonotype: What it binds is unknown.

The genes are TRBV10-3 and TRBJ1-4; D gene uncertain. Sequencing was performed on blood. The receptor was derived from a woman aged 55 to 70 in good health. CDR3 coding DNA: TGTGCCATCAGAGGCGGGGAAGAAAAACTGTTTTTT. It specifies CAIRGGEEKLFF.